What follows is one T cell receptor (beta chain) and its context. Its antigen is undetermined. It was by two-round multiplex PCR that TCR beta CDR3 was amplified from genomic DNA. Round one of PCR was performed, and it used primers specific to each TRBV and TRBJ gene. TCRdb re-called the multiplex PCR reads through MiXCR, storing one row per CDR3 protein. The top ten clones hold about 45% of a sample with 15,000 to 20,000 distinct CDR3 sequences, about 44% of them seen once. CDR1 and CDR2 from the germline V gene are DFQATT and SNEGSKA (reference sequence). Trimming removed 0 bases from V and 4 bases from J; junction bases left unmatched: 6. The CDR3 consists of 15 residues. The data belong to a study of prognosis after radiotherapy for stage I lung cancer. About the study: The biologically effective dose of the SBRT radiotherapy was at least 100 Gy, given over 3 to 5 fractions.

The study, taken as a whole, reports: The median unique TCR clone count dropped from approximately 9,100 to 7,200 after stereotactic body radiation therapy.

The TCR sequence derives from a donor aged 50 or older with non-small cell lung cancer. The sample consisted of PBMCs, taken before or after stereotactic body radiation therapy (not recorded which). The rearrangement joins TRBV20-1 to TRBJ2-1, with 7 bases matching TRBD2. CDR3 in DNA: TGCAGTGCTAGAGATTCACGGGGGGTATACAATGAGCAGTTCTTC. It translates to CSARDSRGVYNEQFF.